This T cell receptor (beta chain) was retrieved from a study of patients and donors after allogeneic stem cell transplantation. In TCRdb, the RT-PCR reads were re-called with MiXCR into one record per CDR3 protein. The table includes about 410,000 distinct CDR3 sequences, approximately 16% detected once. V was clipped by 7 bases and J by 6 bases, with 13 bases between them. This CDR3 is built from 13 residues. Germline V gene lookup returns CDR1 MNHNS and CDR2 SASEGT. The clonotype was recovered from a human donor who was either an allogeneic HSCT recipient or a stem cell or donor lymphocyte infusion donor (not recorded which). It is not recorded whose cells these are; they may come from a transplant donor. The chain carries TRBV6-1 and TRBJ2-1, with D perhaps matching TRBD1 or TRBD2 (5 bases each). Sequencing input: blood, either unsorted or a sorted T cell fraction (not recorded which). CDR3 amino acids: CASTSGTTNEQFF. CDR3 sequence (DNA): TGTGCCAGCACTTCCGGGACCACCAATGAGCAGTTCTTC.